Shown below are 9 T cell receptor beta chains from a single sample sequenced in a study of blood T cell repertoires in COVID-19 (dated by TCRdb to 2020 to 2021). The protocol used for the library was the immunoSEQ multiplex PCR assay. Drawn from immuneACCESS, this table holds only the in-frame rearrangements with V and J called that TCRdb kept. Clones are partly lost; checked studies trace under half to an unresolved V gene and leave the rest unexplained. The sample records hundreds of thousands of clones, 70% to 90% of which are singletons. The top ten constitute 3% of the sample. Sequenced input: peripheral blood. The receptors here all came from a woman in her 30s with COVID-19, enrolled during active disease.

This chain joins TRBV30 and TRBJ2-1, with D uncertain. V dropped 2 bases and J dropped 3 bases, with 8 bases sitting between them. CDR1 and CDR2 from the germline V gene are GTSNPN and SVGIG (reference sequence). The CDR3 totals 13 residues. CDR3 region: CAWSPPGYNEQFF. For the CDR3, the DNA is TGTGCCTGGAGTCCTCCGGGCTACAATGAGCAGTTCTTC.

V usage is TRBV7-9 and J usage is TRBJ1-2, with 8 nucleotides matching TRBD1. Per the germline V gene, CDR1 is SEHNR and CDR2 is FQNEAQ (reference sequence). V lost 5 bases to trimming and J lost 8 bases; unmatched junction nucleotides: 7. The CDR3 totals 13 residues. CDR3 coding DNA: TGTGCCAGCAGCCCGGGGACAGGTCAAGGCTACACCTTC. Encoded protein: CASSPGTGQGYTF.

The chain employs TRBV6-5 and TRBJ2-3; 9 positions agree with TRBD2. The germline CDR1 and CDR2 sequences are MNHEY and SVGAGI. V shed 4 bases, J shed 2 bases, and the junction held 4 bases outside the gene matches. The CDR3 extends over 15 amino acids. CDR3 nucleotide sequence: TGTGCCAGCAGTTCCGGACTAGCGCCCACAGATACGCAGTATTTT. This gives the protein CASSSGLAPTDTQYF.

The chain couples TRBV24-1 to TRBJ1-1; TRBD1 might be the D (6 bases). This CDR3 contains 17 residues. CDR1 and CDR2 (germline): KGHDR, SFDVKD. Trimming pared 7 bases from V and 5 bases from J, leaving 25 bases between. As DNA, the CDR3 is TGTGCCACCAGAGTGTCCAAGCTGACCGGACAGCCTACTGAAGCTTTCTTT. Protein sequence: CATRVSKLTGQPTEAFF.

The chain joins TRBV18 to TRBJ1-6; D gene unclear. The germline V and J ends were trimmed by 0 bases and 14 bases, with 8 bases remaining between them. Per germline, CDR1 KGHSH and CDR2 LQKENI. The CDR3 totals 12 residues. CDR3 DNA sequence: TGTGCCAGCTCACCACCGGAGGAGTCCCTCCACTTT. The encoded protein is CASSPPEESLHF.

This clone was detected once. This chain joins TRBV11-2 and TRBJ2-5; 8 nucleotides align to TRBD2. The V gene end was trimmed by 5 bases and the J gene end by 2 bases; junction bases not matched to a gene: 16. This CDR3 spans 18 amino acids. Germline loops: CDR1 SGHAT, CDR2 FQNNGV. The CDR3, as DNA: TGTGCCAGCAGCCCGACCCCCTCCAAGCGGGGGCGGCAAGAGACCCAGTACTTC. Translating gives CASSPTPSKRGRQETQYF.

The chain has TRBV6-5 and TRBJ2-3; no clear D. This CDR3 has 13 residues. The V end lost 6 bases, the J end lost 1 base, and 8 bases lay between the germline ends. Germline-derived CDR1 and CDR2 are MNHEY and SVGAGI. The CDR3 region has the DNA TGTGCCAGCAGATTACTCGGCACAGATACGCAGTATTTT. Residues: CASRLLGTDTQYF.

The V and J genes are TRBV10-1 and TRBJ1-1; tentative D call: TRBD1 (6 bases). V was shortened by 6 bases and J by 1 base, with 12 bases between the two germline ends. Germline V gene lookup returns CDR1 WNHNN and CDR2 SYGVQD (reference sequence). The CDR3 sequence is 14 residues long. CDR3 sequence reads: CASSGDTSNTEAFF. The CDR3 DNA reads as TGCGCCAGCAGCGGGGACACATCGAACACTGAAGCTTTCTTT.

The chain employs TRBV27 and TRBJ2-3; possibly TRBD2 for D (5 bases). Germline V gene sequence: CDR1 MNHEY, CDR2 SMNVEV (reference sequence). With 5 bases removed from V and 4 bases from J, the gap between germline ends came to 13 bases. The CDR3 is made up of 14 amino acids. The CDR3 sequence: CASSPRVAPDTQYF. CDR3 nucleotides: TGTGCCAGCAGTCCCCGCGTAGCGCCAGATACGCAGTATTTT.